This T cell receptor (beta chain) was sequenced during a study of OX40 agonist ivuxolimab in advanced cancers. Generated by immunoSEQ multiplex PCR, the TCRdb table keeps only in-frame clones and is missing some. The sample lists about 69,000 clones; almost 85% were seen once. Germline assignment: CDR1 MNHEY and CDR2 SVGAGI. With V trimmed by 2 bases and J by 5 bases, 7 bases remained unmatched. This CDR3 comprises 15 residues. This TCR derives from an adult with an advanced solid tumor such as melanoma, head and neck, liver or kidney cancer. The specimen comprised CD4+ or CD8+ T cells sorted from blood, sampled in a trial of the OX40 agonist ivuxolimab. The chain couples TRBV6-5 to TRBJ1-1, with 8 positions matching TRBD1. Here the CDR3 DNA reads TGTGCCAGCAGTTACGGACAGGGTCTGAGGACTGAAGCTTTCTTT. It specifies CASSYGQGLRTEAFF.